A selection of T cell receptor beta chains follows, all from one sample in a study of T cell responses to AZD1222 COVID-19 vaccine. Method: immunoSEQ multiplex PCR; TCRdb's copy keeps in-frame clones and lacks some. This table holds about 110,000 clones, around 90% found once. The source was peripheral blood, collected 28 days after the second AZD1222 dose. These receptors were obtained from an adult who received the AZD1222 COVID-19 vaccine. Both conserved end residues are part of each CDR3. Each record gives: D gene, J gene, clone size, V gene, CDR3 DNA, CDR3 protein. The D gene is left open where the match is weak. Clone size, where shown, is once, few, many, or a class for clones that have expanded.

NA	TRBJ2-6	NA	TRBV7-3	TGTGCCAGCAGCCTAGCGTCTGGGGCCAACGTCCTGACTTTC	CASSLASGANVLTF
NA	TRBJ1-2	NA	TRBV18	TGTGCCAGCTCCCCTTCGGGGCAGGGTGACTATGGCTACACCTTC	CASSPSGQGDYGYTF
TRBD2	TRBJ2-7	once	TRBV5-1	TGCGCCAGCATCCAAATTCCGGGAGCGGGGTACGAGCAGTACTTC	CASIQIPGAGYEQYF
NA	TRBJ1-1	NA	TRBV11-3	TGTGCCAGCAGCCCGCACCAGGGTACAGCTGAAGCTTTCTTT	CASSPHQGTAEAFF
NA	TRBJ1-6	once	TRBV7-9	TGTGCCAGCAGCTTAGAATTCTCGTCACCCCTCCACTTT	CASSLEFSSPLHF
NA	TRBJ2-2	once	TRBV24-1	TGTGCCACCAGTGAGACCTATCCGAACACCGGGGAGCTGTTTTTT	CATSETYPNTGELFF
TRBD1	TRBJ2-7	NA	TRBV28	TGTGCCAGCAGACAGGGGTTGCGCTACGAGCAGTACTTC	CASRQGLRYEQYF
NA	TRBJ1-6	NA	TRBV9	TGTGCCAGCAGCAGTCCCGGGCAGGGAGGTTCACCCCTCCACTTT	CASSSPGQGGSPLHF
TRBD1	TRBJ2-3	NA	TRBV6-1	TGTGCCAGCAGTGAAGACGGGACAGGGGGTGTGGCGGTGGATACGCAGTATTTT	CASSEDGTGGVAVDTQYF
TRBD2	TRBJ2-3	NA	TRBV7-3	TGTGCCAGCAGCCCTGGGACGCGGGGGGCCCTCACAGATACGCAGTATTTT	CASSPGTRGALTDTQYF
TRBD1	TRBJ1-2	NA	TRBV5-1	TGCGCCAGCAGCTTGGGACAGGGAGCCGCTAACTATGGCTACACCTTC	CASSLGQGAANYGYTF
NA	TRBJ2-1	NA	TRBV18	TGTGCCAGCTCACCAAAAGTGTACAATGAGCAGTTCTTC	CASSPKVYNEQFF
NA	TRBJ2-5	NA	TRBV6-5	TGTGCCAGCAGTTACCCCACAGATGGGGAGACCCAGTACTTC	CASSYPTDGETQYF
NA	TRBJ2-7	NA	TRBV10-3	TGTGCCATCAGAGGCTCTGTCGGTGTTTCCGAGCAGTACTTC	CAIRGSVGVSEQYF
NA	TRBJ1-5	NA	TRBV3-1/TRBV3-2	TGTGCCAGCAGTCCGGGGACAACTAATAGCAATCAGCCCCAGCATTTT	CASSPGTTNSNQPQHF
NA	TRBJ2-7	NA	TRBV10-3	TGTGCCATCAGCCAGTCGGTAGGGCGGGCGCGGCCGCCGTTCTTC	CAISQSVGRARPPFF
NA	TRBJ2-2	NA	TRBV3-1/TRBV3-2	TGTGCCAGCAGCCCCAATCCAGGTGTCGGGGAGCTGTTTTTT	CASSPNPGVGELFF
NA	TRBJ1-2	NA	TRBV27	TGTGCCACGTGGAGGGGTGCTGGTGGCTACACCTTC	CATWRGAGGYTF